The sequence of this T cell receptor (beta chain) was determined in a study of CD8+ T cells in alopecia areata. General observations from the study: There were many expanded lesional clones persisting in scalp and blood during tofacitinib.

Indicated treatment: oral pan-JAK inhibitor, 5-10 mg twice daily. cDNA serving as the sequencing template came from extracted, reverse transcribed RNA. Repertoires were generated with immunoSEQ multiplex PCR, while TCRdb's copy carries only in-frame clones and drops some. Here the sample spans roughly 100,000 clones, approximately 63% being singletons. The CDR3 totals 17 residues. Germline V lookup: CDR1 SGHVS, CDR2 FQNEAQ. The trim removed 5 bases at V and 2 bases at J, leaving 8 bases unmatched. Regarding this clone: Its antigen remains unknown.

This receptor was taken from a human donor with alopecia areata. The rearrangement links TRBV7-8 to TRBJ2-3, with 12 bases that match TRBD2. Source: CD8+ T cells sorted from blood, taken at approximately week 56, from a patient treated with tofacitinib. The DNA of the CDR3 is TGTGCCAGCAGCCCACGGACTAGCGGGGTATCCACAGATACGCAGTATTTT. Amino acid sequence: CASSPRTSGVSTDTQYF.